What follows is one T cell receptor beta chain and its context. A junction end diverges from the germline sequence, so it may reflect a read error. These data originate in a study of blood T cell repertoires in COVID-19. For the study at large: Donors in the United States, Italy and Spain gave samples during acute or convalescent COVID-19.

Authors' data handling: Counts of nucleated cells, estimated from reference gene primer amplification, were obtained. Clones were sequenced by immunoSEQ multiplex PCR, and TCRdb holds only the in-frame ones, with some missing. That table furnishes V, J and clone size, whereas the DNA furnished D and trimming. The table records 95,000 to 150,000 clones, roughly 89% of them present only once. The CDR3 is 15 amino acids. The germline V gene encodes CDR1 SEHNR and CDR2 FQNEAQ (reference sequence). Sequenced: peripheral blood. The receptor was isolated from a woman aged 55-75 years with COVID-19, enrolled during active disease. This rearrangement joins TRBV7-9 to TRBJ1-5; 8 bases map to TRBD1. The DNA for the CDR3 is TGTGCCAGCAGCTTAGCAGGACAGGGCAAGCAGCCCCAGCATTTT. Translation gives CASSLAGQGKQPQHF.